This entry describes one T cell receptor (beta chain). Method: immunoSEQ multiplex PCR; TCRdb's copy keeps in-frame clones and lacks some. Here the sample spans about 59,000 clones, less than 95% being singletons. The source of the sample is a study of T cell changes during pregnancy in multiple sclerosis. Sequenced here: CD8+ T cells from peripheral blood mononuclear cells, sampled after pregnancy. The receptor was derived from a female donor with multiple sclerosis, enrolled in a pregnancy study.

The CDR3 coding sequence is TGCGCCAGCAGCCAAGATCGACTGAACTACGAGCAGTACTTC. The encoded protein is CASSQDRLNYEQYF. The gene calls are TRBV4-3 and TRBJ2-7; D is undetermined. This CDR3 has 14 amino acids. The germline V and J ends were trimmed by 0 bases and 3 bases, with 9 bases remaining between them. The germline CDR1 and CDR2 sequences are LGHNA and YSLEER.